This T cell receptor (beta chain) is drawn from a study of shared clonotypes between healthy human individuals. Worth noting for this clone: Its specificity is not known.

CDR1 is ENHRY, CDR2 SYGVKD, per germline. This CDR3 region has 17 residues. V dropped 2 bases and J dropped 1; count of bases not matched to a gene: 7. Study-wide findings and caveats: A few donors held about 4.5% of naive CD4 clonotypes in common.

The data were produced by immunoSEQ multiplex PCR, yet TCRdb's version contains in-frame clones alone and is incomplete. This table holds around 1.1 million clones, around 78% found once. CD45RA+ naive and CD45RA-negative memory subsets were separated from CD4+ cells. The TCR sequence derives from a young man in good health. Some clones in this sample may be carry-over from other donors' samples. Sample: memory CD4+ T cells from PBMCs. Subset given: CD45RA-negative fraction. J is TRBJ2-1 and V is TRBV10-3; 8 positions match TRBD2. The CDR3 DNA follows: TGTGCCATCAGTGAGGTCGAGCGGGAGTTTTCCTACAATGAGCAGTTCTTC. Translation gives CAISEVEREFSYNEQFF.